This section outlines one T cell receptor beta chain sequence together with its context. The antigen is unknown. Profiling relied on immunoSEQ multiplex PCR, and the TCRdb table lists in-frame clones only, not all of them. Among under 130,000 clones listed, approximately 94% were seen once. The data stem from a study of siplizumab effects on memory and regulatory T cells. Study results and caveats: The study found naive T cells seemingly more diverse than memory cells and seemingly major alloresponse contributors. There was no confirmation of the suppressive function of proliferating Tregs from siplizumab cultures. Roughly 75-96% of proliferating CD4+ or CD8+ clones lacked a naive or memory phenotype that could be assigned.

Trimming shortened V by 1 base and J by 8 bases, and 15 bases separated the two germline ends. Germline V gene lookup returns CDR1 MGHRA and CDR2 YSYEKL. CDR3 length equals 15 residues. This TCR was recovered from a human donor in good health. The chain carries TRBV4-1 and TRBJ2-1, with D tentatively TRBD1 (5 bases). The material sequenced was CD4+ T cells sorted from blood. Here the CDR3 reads CASSQVAQVGYEQFF. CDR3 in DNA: TGCGCCAGCAGCCAAGTGGCACAGGTCGGCTATGAGCAGTTCTTC.